This entry describes one TCR beta chain. This sample was taken from a study of blood T cell repertoires in COVID-19. Study summary: There were acute and convalescent COVID-19 samples, and they came from the United States, Italy and Spain. T cells, B-cell-depleted T cells, or PBMCs provided the cDNA or gDNA that served as material.

The table came from immunoSEQ multiplex PCR; TCRdb's copy has only in-frame clones and leaves some out. In the table there are over 200,000 clones, over 80% of which are singletons. With 9 bases removed from V and 1 base from J, the gap between germline ends came to 18 bases. CDR1 and CDR2 (germline): KGHDR, SFDVKD. The CDR3 covers 15 residues. Those enrolled, adults aged about 18 to 89 years, came from 25 or so US areas. Cohort placement rested on clinical history that participants reported themselves. Sequenced material: PBMCs or T cells enriched from blood (not recorded which). The receptor's source is a woman in her 30s who had been exposed to COVID-19. This rearrangement joins TRBV24-1 to TRBJ2-7; D is uncertain. The CDR3 region has the DNA TGTGCCACCCCTAGATCCGATGTGGCTTCCTACGAGCAGTACTTC. Protein product: CATPRSDVASYEQYF.